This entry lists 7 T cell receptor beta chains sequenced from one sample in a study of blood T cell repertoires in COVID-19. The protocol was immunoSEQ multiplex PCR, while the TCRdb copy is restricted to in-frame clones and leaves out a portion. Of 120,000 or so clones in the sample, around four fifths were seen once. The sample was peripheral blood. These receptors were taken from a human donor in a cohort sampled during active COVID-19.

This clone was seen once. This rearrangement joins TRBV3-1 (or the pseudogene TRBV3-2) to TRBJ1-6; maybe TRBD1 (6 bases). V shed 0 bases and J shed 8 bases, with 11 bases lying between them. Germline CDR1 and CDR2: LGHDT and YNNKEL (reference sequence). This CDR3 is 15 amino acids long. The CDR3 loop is CASSQDSQGYSPLHF. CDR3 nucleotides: TGTGCCAGCAGCCAAGATAGCCAGGGGTATTCACCCCTCCACTTT.

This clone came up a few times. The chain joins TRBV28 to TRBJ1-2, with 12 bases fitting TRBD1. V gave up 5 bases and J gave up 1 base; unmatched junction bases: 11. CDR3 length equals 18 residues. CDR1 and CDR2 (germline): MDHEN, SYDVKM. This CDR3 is CASSQGGTGGAFNYGYTF. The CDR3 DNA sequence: TGTGCCAGCAGTCAGGGCGGGACAGGGGGCGCATTTAACTATGGCTACACCTTC.

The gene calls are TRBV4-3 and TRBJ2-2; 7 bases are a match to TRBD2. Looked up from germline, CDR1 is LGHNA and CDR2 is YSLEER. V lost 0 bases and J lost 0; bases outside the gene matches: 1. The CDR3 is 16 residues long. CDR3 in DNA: TGCGCCAGCAGCCAAGAGCGGGGGACGAACACCGGGGAGCTGTTTTTT. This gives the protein CASSQERGTNTGELFF.

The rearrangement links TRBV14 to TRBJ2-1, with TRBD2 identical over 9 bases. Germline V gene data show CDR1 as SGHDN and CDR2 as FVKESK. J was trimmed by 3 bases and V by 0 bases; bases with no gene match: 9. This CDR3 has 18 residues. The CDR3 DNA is TGTGCCAGCAGCCAAGACCGAGGGCTAGCGGGGTTCTACAATGAGCAGTTCTTC. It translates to CASSQDRGLAGFYNEQFF.

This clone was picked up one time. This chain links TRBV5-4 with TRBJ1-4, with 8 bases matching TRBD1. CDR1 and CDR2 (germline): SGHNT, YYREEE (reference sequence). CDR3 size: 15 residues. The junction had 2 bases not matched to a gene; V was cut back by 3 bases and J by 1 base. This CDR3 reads CASSSGQGTNEKLFF. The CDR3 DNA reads TGTGCCAGCAGCTCTGGACAGGGAACTAATGAAAAACTGTTTTTT.

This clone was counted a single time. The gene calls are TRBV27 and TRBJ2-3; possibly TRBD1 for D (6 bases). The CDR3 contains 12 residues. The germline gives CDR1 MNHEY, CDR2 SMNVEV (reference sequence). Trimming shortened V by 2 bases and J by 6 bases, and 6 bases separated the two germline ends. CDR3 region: CASSLRGDTQYF. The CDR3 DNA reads TGTGCCAGCAGTTTAAGGGGGGATACGCAGTATTTT.

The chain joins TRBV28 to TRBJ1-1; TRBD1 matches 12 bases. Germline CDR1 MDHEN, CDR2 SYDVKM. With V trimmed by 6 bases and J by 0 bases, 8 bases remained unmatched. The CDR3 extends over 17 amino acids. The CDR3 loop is CASRPSGQGAVNTEAFF. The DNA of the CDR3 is TGTGCCAGCAGACCATCGGGACAGGGGGCCGTGAACACTGAAGCTTTCTTT. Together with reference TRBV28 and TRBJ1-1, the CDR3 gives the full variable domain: DVKVTQSSRYLVKRTGEKVFLECVQDMDHENMFWYRQDPGLGLRLIYFSYDVKMKEKGDIPEGYSVSREKKERFSLILESASTNQTSMYLCASRPSGQGAVNTEAFFGQGTRLTVV.